These 25 T cell receptor beta chains share one sample of origin, sequenced in a study of blood T cell repertoires in COVID-19 (TCRdb year 2020). The library was made by the immunoSEQ multiplex PCR assay. Drawn from immuneACCESS, this table holds only the in-frame rearrangements with V and J called that TCRdb kept. Clones are partly lost; checked studies trace under half to an unresolved V gene and leave the rest unexplained. Recorded for this sample are about 330,000 clones; 85% of them occurred a single time. The leading ten clones occupy roughly 7.8% of the sample. The sample comprised peripheral blood. Receptors originate from a human donor in a cohort sampled during active COVID-19.

The chain carries TRBV18 and TRBJ1-1, with 7 bases aligning to TRBD1. After removal of 3 bases from V and 3 bases from J, the junction contained 7 bases not matched to a gene. From germline, CDR1 is KGHSH and CDR2 LQKENI. This CDR3 spans 15 amino acids. DNA for the CDR3: TGTGCCAGCTCACCCGACCGGGACAGCTACACTGAAGCTTTCTTT. Amino acid sequence: CASSPDRDSYTEAFF.

CDR3 amino acids: CASSLTGTGTSGEQYF. CDR3 nucleotide sequence: TGTGCCAGCAGCTTAACCGGAACAGGGACCTCGGGCGAGCAGTACTTC. The gene calls are TRBV7-2 and TRBJ2-7, with TRBD1 as a possible D gene (6 bases). V lost 2 bases and J lost 6, with 20 bases in between. Germline V lookup: CDR1 SGHTA, CDR2 FQGNSA. This CDR3 is 16 amino acids long.

The chain combines TRBV7-3 with TRBJ2-1, with D maybe TRBD2 (5 bases). The CDR3 consists of 15 residues. In germline, CDR1 is SGHTA, CDR2 FQGTGA. V dropped 1 base and J dropped 5 bases, with 12 bases sitting between them. The CDR3 DNA sequence: TGTGCCAGCAGCTTAAATTCGGGGTACAACAATGAGCAGTTCTTC. It specifies CASSLNSGYNNEQFF. Complete variable domain (other parts from reference TRBV7-3 and TRBJ2-1): GAGVSQTPSNKVTEKGKYVELRCDPISGHTALYWYRQSLGQGPEFLIYFQGTGAADDSGLPNDRFFAVRPEGSVSTLKIQRTERGDSAVYLCASSLNSGYNNEQFFGPGTRLTVL.

The chain couples TRBV5-3 to TRBJ1-1; 8 nucleotides line up with TRBD1. TRBV5-3 is an ORF, with its function uncertain. This CDR3 region has 15 residues. The trim removed 4 bases at V and 1 base at J, leaving 6 bases unmatched. The chain's CDR3 is CARSVKGQANTEAFF. The DNA of the CDR3 is TGTGCCAGAAGCGTTAAGGGACAGGCGAACACTGAAGCTTTCTTT.

The chain has TRBV7-6 and TRBJ1-4; a weak D match, TRBD1 (5 bases). The CDR3 has 12 amino acids. Germline CDR1 SGHVS, CDR2 FNYEAQ. Trimming cost V 5 bases and J 9 bases, with 10 bases left between them. The CDR3 DNA reads TGTGCCAGCAGCACAGGTGGGAAAAAACTGTTTTTT. It yields the protein CASSTGGKKLFF.

The chain couples TRBV29-1 to TRBJ2-7; 7 bases are shared with TRBD1. This CDR3 is built from 13 residues. V lost 4 bases and J lost 7; bases outside the gene matches: 10. CDR1 is SQVTM, CDR2 ANQGSEA, per germline. The DNA for the CDR3 is TGCAGCGTTGGGCGACAGGGTCGCGGGGAGCAGTACTTC. Translated, it gives CSVGRQGRGEQYF.

The rearrangement links TRBV10-3 to TRBJ1-3; D gene ambiguous. There are 16 residues in the CDR3. The germline CDR1 and CDR2 sequences are ENHRY and SYGVKD. Trimming pared 0 bases from V and 2 bases from J, leaving 11 bases between. Here the CDR3 reads CAISESAGGTGNTIYF. The CDR3, as DNA: TGTGCCATCAGTGAGTCGGCAGGAGGAACTGGAAACACCATATATTTT.

J is TRBJ2-1 and V is TRBV6-5; 9 nucleotides align to TRBD1. V shed 5 bases and J 6 bases; nucleotides not matched to a gene: 5. CDR3 length equals 14 residues. Germline V gene lookup returns CDR1 MNHEY and CDR2 SVGAGI. CDR3 bases: TGTGCCAGCAGTCCCAGACAGGGGGGCAATGAGCAGTTCTTC. Translated, it gives CASSPRQGGNEQFF.

This clone is a singleton in its sample. CDR3 residues: CATSGGTANTGELFF. The CDR3 DNA follows: TGTGCCACCAGTGGGGGGACAGCGAACACCGGGGAGCTGTTTTTT. The gene calls are TRBV24-1 and TRBJ2-2; 7 nucleotides match TRBD1. V dropped 5 bases and J dropped 0; count of bases not matched to a gene: 2. Per the germline V gene, CDR1 is KGHDR and CDR2 is SFDVKD. CDR3 size: 15 residues.

The gene calls are TRBV25-1 and TRBJ2-1; D possibly corresponds to TRBD2 (5 bases). Germline V gives CDR1 MGHDK, CDR2 SYGVNS. V lost 4 bases and J lost 5, with 12 bases in between. The CDR3 is 14 amino acids. In DNA form, the CDR3 reads TGTGCCAGCAGTGCGGAGTCGAGGGACAATGAGCAGTTCTTC. Translating it yields CASSAESRDNEQFF.

The chain combines TRBV6-5 with TRBJ2-6, with 11 bases fitting TRBD1. After removal of 6 bases from V and 4 bases from J, the junction contained 2 bases not matched to a gene. From germline, CDR1 is MNHEY and CDR2 SVGAGI. The CDR3 is 15 amino acids. This chain's CDR3 is CASSGQGAGANVLTF. CDR3 bases: TGTGCCAGCAGCGGACAGGGGGCCGGGGCCAACGTCCTGACTTTC.

The chain couples TRBV6-5 to TRBJ1-2; 8 nucleotides match TRBD1. The germline V gene encodes CDR1 MNHEY and CDR2 SVGAGI. The CDR3 is made up of 14 amino acids. Germline trimming cut 5 bases from V and 4 bases from J; bases unmatched to any gene: 6. CDR3 DNA sequence: TGTGCCAGCAGTCCCCCCGGGACAGGCTATGGCTACACCTTC. This encodes CASSPPGTGYGYTF.

The chain links TRBV6-6 to TRBJ1-1; 7 nucleotides match TRBD1. From germline, CDR1 is MNHNY and CDR2 SVGAGI (reference sequence). J gave up 1 base and V 6 bases, and 5 bases lay outside the gene matches. This CDR3 comprises 14 residues. Here the CDR3 reads CASSPRQGNTEAFF. The CDR3 DNA reads as TGTGCCAGCAGCCCCAGACAGGGGAACACTGAAGCTTTCTTT.

The chain is built from TRBV24-1 and TRBJ1-2; maybe TRBD1 (6 bases). Looked up from germline, CDR1 is KGHDR and CDR2 is SFDVKD. V lost 1 base and J lost 6, with 8 bases in between. The CDR3 consists of 13 residues. CDR3 protein: CATSDFTGNGYTF. DNA for the CDR3: TGTGCCACCAGTGATTTCACAGGGAATGGCTACACCTTC.

The V call is TRBV24-1, the J call TRBJ2-7; D remains ambiguous. V was pared by 5 bases and J by 2 bases, with 12 bases between. CDR1 KGHDR and CDR2 SFDVKD come from the germline V gene. This CDR3 is built from 14 residues. Written as DNA, the CDR3 is TGTGCCACCAGTGGAAGACATACCCCCTACGAGCAGTACTTC. This gives the protein CATSGRHTPYEQYF.

The chain uses TRBV24-1 and TRBJ2-3; D unresolved. Trimming cost V 0 bases and J 1 base, with 10 bases left between them. Germline V gives CDR1 KGHDR, CDR2 SFDVKD. The CDR3 has 16 residues. CDR3 residues: CATSDLKFAGTDTQYF. The CDR3 DNA reads as TGTGCCACCAGTGATTTGAAGTTTGCGGGCACAGATACGCAGTATTTT.

The chain joins TRBV12-5 to TRBJ1-1; 8 bases fit TRBD1. Germline CDR1 is LGHNT and CDR2 is FRNRAP. Losses at the gene ends were 6 bases for V and 4 bases for J; bases not matched to a gene: 7. The CDR3 is made up of 14 amino acids. The CDR3 loop reads CASGTGAGGTEAFF. The CDR3 DNA is TGTGCTAGTGGGACAGGGGCGGGCGGCACTGAAGCTTTCTTT.

This clone came up once. The chain joins TRBV30 to TRBJ1-2; TRBD1 aligns across 9 bases. Germline CDR1 and CDR2: GTSNPN and SVGIG (reference sequence). The CDR3 is 13 residues long. Trimming took 2 bases from V and 8 from J; bases not matched to a gene: 6. The CDR3 bases are TGTGCCTGGAGTACCACAGGGGGCTTCGGCTACACCTTC. Protein sequence: CAWSTTGGFGYTF.

This CDR3 is CASSSNPGGNEQFF. Written as DNA, the CDR3 is TGTGCCAGCAGCTCAAACCCGGGGGGCAATGAGCAGTTCTTC. V and J are TRBV7-3 and TRBJ2-1; 7 bases match TRBD2. The V gene end was trimmed by 4 bases and the J gene end by 6 bases; junction bases not matched to a gene: 6. The CDR3 totals 14 residues. The germline gives CDR1 SGHTA, CDR2 FQGTGA.

The chain employs TRBV6-5 and TRBJ2-7, with 8 bases identical to TRBD1. J lost 3 bases, V lost 0 bases, and 1 base had no gene match. CDR1 and CDR2 from the germline V gene are MNHEY and SVGAGI. There are 14 residues in the CDR3. The CDR3 loop reads CASSYSGQGYEQYF. The CDR3, as DNA: TGTGCCAGCAGTTACTCCGGACAGGGCTACGAGCAGTACTTC.

This rearrangement joins TRBV29-1 to TRBJ2-7; 8 bases fit TRBD1. Germline V gives CDR1 SQVTM, CDR2 ANQGSEA. This CDR3 comprises 12 residues. The V and J ends lost 6 bases and 6 bases, in that order; junction bases with no gene match: 7. CDR3 nucleotide sequence: TGCAGCGTAGCAGGGGGCCCGTTCGAGCAGTACTTC. This translates into CSVAGGPFEQYF.

The rearrangement links TRBV3-1 (or the pseudogene TRBV3-2) to TRBJ2-1; D possibly corresponds to TRBD1 (6 bases). The V end was cut by 1 base, the J end by 12 bases, with 13 bases between. CDR1 is LGHDT and CDR2 is YNNKEL in the germline V gene (reference sequence). The CDR3 is 13 amino acids. This CDR3 is CASSQAYRDWQFF. The CDR3 DNA reads TGTGCCAGCAGCCAAGCTTACAGGGATTGGCAGTTCTTC.

The V and J genes are TRBV7-3 and TRBJ2-1; a possible D gene is TRBD2 (5 bases). V was cut by 3 bases and J by 8 bases, with 14 bases left in between. The CDR3 runs 14 residues. Per germline, CDR1 SGHTA and CDR2 FQGTGA. Here the CDR3 reads CASSFRGLWDEQFF. CDR3 bases: TGTGCCAGCAGCTTCCGTGGACTTTGGGATGAGCAGTTCTTC.

This clone was counted a single time. The chain employs TRBV3-1 (or the pseudogene TRBV3-2) and TRBJ2-7, with D possibly being TRBD1 (5 bases). Germline assignment: CDR1 LGHDT and CDR2 YNNKEL (reference sequence). The CDR3 loop spans 13 amino acids. V gave up 4 bases and J gave up 11 bases, with 18 bases separating them. CDR3 in amino acids: CASSPGRRDRKYF. DNA of the CDR3: TGTGCCAGCAGCCCAGGGCGACGAGACAGAAAGTACTTC.

This clone was counted once. The J gene is TRBJ1-5, the V gene TRBV19; TRBD1 agrees at 8 bases. Germline V gene lookup returns CDR1 LNHDA and CDR2 SQIVND (reference sequence). Trimming cost V 7 bases and J 4 bases; bases outside gene matches: 6. The CDR3 totals 14 residues. CDR3 coding DNA: TGTGCCAGTATCGGGACAGGAGGAAATCAGCCCCAGCATTTT. Protein: CASIGTGGNQPQHF.